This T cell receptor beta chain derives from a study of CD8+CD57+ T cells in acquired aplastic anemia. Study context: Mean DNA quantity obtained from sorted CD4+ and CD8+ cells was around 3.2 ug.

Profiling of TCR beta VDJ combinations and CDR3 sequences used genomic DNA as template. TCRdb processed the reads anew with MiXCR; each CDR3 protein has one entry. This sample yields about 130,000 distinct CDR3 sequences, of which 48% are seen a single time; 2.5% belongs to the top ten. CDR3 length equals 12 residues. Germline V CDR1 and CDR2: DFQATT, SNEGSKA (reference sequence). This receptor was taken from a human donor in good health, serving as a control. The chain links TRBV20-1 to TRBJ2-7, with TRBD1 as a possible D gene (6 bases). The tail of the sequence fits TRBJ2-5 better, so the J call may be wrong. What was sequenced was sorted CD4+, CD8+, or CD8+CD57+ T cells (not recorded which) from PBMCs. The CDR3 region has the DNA TGCAGTGCTAGAGAGGGGGCCGAGACCCAGTACTTC. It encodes CSAREGAETQYF.